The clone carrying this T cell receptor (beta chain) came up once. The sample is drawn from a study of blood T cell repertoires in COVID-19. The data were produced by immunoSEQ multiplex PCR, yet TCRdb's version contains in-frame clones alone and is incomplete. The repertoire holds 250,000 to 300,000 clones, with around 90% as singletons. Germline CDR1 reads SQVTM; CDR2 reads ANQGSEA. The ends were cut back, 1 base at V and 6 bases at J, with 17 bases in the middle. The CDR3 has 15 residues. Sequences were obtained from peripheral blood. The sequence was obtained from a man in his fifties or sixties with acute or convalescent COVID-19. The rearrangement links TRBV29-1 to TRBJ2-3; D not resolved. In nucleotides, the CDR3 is TGCAGCGTTGAAGCACCCTCTCTACGGTTTGATACGCAGTATTTT. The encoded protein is CSVEAPSLRFDTQYF.